Listed below are T cell receptor beta chains from one sample, sequenced in a study of radiation and T cells in renal cell carcinoma. Profiling relied on immunoSEQ multiplex PCR, and the TCRdb table lists in-frame clones only, not all of them. The sample has around 130,000 clones, 88% seen once. The sequences come from blood, collected from a patient whose treatment included radiotherapy and nephrectomy. These receptors all come from a woman in her 70s with renal cell carcinoma. CDR3s include the opening cysteine and the closing phenylalanine or tryptophan. The D gene is left open where the match is weak.

D gene | V gene | CDR3 protein
TRBD1 | TRBV6-1 | CASSVARGRSYNEQFF
. | TRBV19 | CASSRIGTTEAFF
. | TRBV27 | CASSSQEAFF
. | TRBV5-4 | CASSLQGLDGYTF
. | TRBV30 | CAWATGNQPQHF
. | TRBV6-1 | CASRQRNQPQHF
TRBD1 | TRBV18 | CASSPATGRANSPLHF
. | TRBV5-1 | CASSPALTGRETQYF
TRBD1 | TRBV15 | CATSRPGGFNYGYTF
TRBD1 | TRBV4-2 | CASSQGGQGFTDTQYF
. | TRBV6-5 | CASSSAGYEQYF
TRBD2 | TRBV29-1 | CSVEQSGGINEQFF
. | TRBV2 | CASSGRAAGELFF
. | TRBV2 | CASSGDGFPSEQFF
. | TRBV7-2 | CASSLGTDTQYF
. | TRBV29-1 | CSVGGQVETQYF
. | TRBV4-1 | CASSPRTAPNEKLFF
. | TRBV6-1 | CASSSSGDSPLHF
TRBD1 | TRBV7-6 | CASSLGTGTNTEAFF
. | TRBV6-6 | CASSPTGKSYNSPLHF
TRBD1 | TRBV5-1 | CASSLGDSFSYEQYF
. | TRBV6-5 | CASSYLAPDGRETQYF
. | TRBV28 | CASSLSSAGNTEAFF
TRBD1 | TRBV19 | CASRDRGLSNQPQHF
. | TRBV7-6 | CASSRTGTTGGFTEAFF
. | TRBV2 | CASRGGNTEAFF
. | TRBV28 | CATRRQLNTGELFF
TRBD1 | TRBV25-1 | CASSVRDRGPNSPLHF
. | TRBV7-2 | CATKPRNQETQYF
. | TRBV9 | CASSVAGRTNQPQHF
. | TRBV2 | CASSQERGGGYTF
. | TRBV11-2 | CASSLTRPSARLYSYEQYF
. | TRBV9 | CASSEGDRTEAFF
. | TRBV28 | CASSLTFYSNQPQHF
. | TRBV19 | CASSPGLYTDTQYF
TRBD2 | TRBV29-1 | CSVGRELPTSTDTQYF
TRBD1 | TRBV5-4 | CASSQDPGGRTGELFF
TRBD1 | TRBV18 | CASSLTGTGGFTEAFF
. | TRBV11-2 | CASSLIDGAWAEAFF
. | TRBV30 | CAGAGEFNYGYTF
TRBD2 | TRBV5-1 | CASSLAQRGGRSTDTQYF
. | TRBV6-1 | CASGQETQYF
. | TRBV18 | CASSPRQEAGNTIYF
TRBD2 | TRBV7-2 | CASSLGSGGSTSYEQYF
. | TRBV4-2 | CASSRGVDSPLHF
TRBD1 | TRBV28 | CASRTGAGETQYF
TRBD1 | TRBV7-9 | CASSFPRDSYYEQYF